These 5 T cell receptor beta chains were all obtained from the same sample, sequenced in a study of PD-1 blockade in classical Hodgkin lymphoma. Each and every patient relapsed after autologous stem cell transplantation, and patients got differing brentuximab vedotin exposure. The study purified CD4+ T cells from thawed PBMCs using magnetic negative selection. Using immunoSEQ multiplex PCR, the repertoire was profiled, and TCRdb retains in-frame clones only, with some absent. This sample has approximately 30,000 clones, with 70% to 80% found just once. Sequencing was performed on CD4+ T cells from blood, taken at baseline. The receptor source for this set is a human donor with classical Hodgkin lymphoma.

The genes are TRBV20-1 and TRBJ2-7, with D unresolved. There are 11 residues in the CDR3. V lost 1 base, J lost 3 bases, and 4 bases lay in between. Germline CDR1 reads DFQATT; CDR2 reads SNEGSKA (reference sequence). The CDR3 here is CSARGSYEQYF. The CDR3 nucleotides are TGCAGTGCTAGAGGAAGCTACGAGCAGTACTTC.

The rearrangement links TRBV5-4 to TRBJ2-1, with 12 bases matching TRBD2. The germline gives CDR1 SGHNT, CDR2 YYREEE (reference sequence). The CDR3 runs 16 residues. V was clipped by 1 base and J by 7 bases; unmatched bases: 6. The CDR3 nucleotides read TGTGCCAGCAGCTTGCCCCTCGGACTAGCGGGGAATGAGCAGTTCTTC. Translation: CASSLPLGLAGNEQFF.

This clone was observed once. The chain carries TRBV6-5 and TRBJ2-1, with D perhaps TRBD2 (5 bases). V was clipped by 7 bases and J by 1 base, with 11 bases between them. The germline CDR1 and CDR2 sequences are MNHEY and SVGAGI. This CDR3 has 14 amino acids. The CDR3 DNA sequence: TGTGCCAGCAACCGGGCGGGTTCCTACAATGAGCAGTTCTTC. This sequence encodes CASNRAGSYNEQFF.

The CDR3 DNA reads TGCGCCAGCAGTCTCAATTGGGGTAACAGCAATCAGCCCCAGCATTTT. The encoded protein is CASSLNWGNSNQPQHF. The rearrangement joins TRBV4-3 to TRBJ1-5; D is unclear. Germline CDR1 reads LGHNA; CDR2 reads YSLEER. The CDR3 length is 16 residues. The V end lost 6 bases, the J end lost 1 base, and 16 bases lay between the germline ends.

The chain's CDR3 is CASSLAGAVHTDTQYF. DNA for the CDR3: TGCGCCAGCAGCTTGGCCGGTGCTGTGCACACAGATACGCAGTATTTT. This chain connects TRBV5-1 to TRBJ2-3; D is ambiguous. This CDR3 is built from 16 residues. The V end lost 0 bases, the J end lost 2 bases, and 13 bases lay between the germline ends. The germline V gene encodes CDR1 SGHRS and CDR2 YFSETQ. Looking up the rest from reference TRBV5-1 and TRBJ2-3 gives the full variable domain: KAGVTQTPRYLIKTRGQQVTLSCSPISGHRSVSWYQQTPGQGLQFLFEYFSETQRNKGNFPGRFSGRQFSNSRSEMNVSTLELGDSALYLCASSLAGAVHTDTQYFGPGTRLTVL.